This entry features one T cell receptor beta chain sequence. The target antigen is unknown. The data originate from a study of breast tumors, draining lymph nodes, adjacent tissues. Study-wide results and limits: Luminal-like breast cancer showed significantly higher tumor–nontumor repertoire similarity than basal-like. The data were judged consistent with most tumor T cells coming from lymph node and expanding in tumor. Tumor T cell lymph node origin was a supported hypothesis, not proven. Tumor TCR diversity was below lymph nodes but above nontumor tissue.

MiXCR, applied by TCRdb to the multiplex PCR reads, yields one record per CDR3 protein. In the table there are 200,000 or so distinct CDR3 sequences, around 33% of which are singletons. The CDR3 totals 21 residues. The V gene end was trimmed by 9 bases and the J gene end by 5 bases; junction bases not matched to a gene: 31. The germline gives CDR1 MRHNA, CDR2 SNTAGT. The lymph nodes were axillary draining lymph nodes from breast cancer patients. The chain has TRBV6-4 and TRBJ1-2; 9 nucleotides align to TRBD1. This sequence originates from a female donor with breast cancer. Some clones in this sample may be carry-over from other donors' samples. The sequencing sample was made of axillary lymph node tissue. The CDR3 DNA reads TGTGCCAGACCTTGGGATAGCGGGACAGGGATCTCGATGGGTTATTATTATGGCTACACCTTC. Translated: CARPWDSGTGISMGYYYGYTF.